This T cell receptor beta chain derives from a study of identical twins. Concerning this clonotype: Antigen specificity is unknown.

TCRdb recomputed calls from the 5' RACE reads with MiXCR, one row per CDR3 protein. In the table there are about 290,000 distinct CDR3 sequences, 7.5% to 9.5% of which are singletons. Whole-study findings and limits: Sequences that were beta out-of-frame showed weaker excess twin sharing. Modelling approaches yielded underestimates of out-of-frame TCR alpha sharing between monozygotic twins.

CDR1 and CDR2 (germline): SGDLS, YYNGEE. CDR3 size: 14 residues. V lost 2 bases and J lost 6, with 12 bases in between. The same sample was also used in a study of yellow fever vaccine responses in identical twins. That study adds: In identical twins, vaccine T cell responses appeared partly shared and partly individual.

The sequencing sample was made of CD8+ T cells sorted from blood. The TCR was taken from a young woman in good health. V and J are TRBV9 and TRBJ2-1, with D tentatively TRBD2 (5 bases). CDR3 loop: CASSVGLTSNEQFF. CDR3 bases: TGTGCCAGCAGCGTCGGCCTTACTAGCAATGAGCAGTTCTTC.